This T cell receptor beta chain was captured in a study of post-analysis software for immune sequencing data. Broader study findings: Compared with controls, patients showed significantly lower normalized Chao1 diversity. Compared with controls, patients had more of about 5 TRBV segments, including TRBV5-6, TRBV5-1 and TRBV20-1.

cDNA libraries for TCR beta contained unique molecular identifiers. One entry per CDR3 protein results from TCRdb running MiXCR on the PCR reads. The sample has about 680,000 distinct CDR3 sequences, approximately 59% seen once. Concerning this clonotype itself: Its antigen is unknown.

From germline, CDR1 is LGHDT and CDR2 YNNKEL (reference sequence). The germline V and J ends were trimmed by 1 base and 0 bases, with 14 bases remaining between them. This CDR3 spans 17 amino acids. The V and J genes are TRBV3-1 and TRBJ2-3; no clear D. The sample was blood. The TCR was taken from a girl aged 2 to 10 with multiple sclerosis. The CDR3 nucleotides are TGTGCCAGCAGCCAAGTGGGTGGCAGACTTAGCACAGATACGCAGTATTTT. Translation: CASSQVGGRLSTDTQYF.